Listed here is a single T cell receptor (beta chain). Its specific antigen is unknown. No base qualities exist here, and no much larger clone lies one base off it. This sample is drawn from a study of cytomegalovirus exposure and HLA in healthy donors (dated by TCRdb to about 2017). In terms of the full investigation: An earlier analysis of under 600 of the donors reported more than 250 Gb of sequence data and some 120 million unique TCR beta sequences from 150 million to 200 million T cells. The aim of the study was to test whether cataloging public T cell receptors could identify signatures of past pathogen exposure. Every discovery cohort repertoire had been produced on one sequencing platform. The number of donors typed differed by locus, with 629-630 for A, B, C, DRB1 and DQB1, more than 500 for DQA1, 606 for DPA1, and approximately 470 for DPB1. About 330 gigabases of sequencing data and roughly 80 million unique TCR sequences made up an early release that covered approximately 620 HLA-typed donors. The study used immunosequencing to profile the T cell repertoires of approximately 630 subjects and linked those repertoires to cytomegalovirus serostatus. In an earlier analysis of roughly 580 of the donors, high-throughput TCR beta sequencing was used to judge whether each TCR beta V gene segment behaved as functional or pseudogenic. Roughly 5 DR-DQ haplotypes were handled as single units for association and clustering, since linkage in the cohort was strong. In a later analysis, previously published TCR beta repertoires from 666 donors were re-analyzed and high-resolution HLA genotyping was added so that TCR occurrence patterns could be studied. To predict cytomegalovirus infection status, the study combined high-throughput TCR immunosequencing, statistical association of individual TCRs with disease status, and machine learning. Of the 300 to 500 genotyped donors, less than 85% were placed in the genetic ancestry cluster associated with self-reported Caucasian donors. On average, around 240,000 unique TCR beta nucleotide sequences were sequenced per donor among several hundred genotyped donors of the cohort, with about 19% of those sequences being non-productive. In the later analysis, no new phenotypic data were used to find candidate immune exposures; instead, reliance was placed on TCR beta sequences and their occurrence across donors. Along with the roughly 670-subject first cohort, a separate validation cohort of over a hundred different subjects was used. Donor age, sex, ethnicity and CMV serostatus were compiled alongside the repertoire data. HLA typing included class I and class II loci at four-digit resolution. In a later genetic analysis, genome-wide SNP genotypes for about three fifths of the 666 donors were used, and that subset was treated as a discovery cohort. Results the study describes overall, beyond this receptor: When HLA alleles, especially DR and DQ, strongly co-occurred, TCR associations were difficult to assign to individual alleles. Most TCR sequences were seen in very few donors, while some public TCRs were found in many individuals. Linkage disequilibrium might explain the correlated functional status among segregating V segments, but an unknown experimental factor could not be ruled out. At a false discovery rate of 0.05, a later analysis linked 16,000 or so TCR beta sequences to specific HLA alleles. A cluster of highly shared sequence variants was judged likely to represent a technical artifact of the sequencing pipeline. Presence/absence analyses assumed roughly uniform sequencing depth across donors, an assumption that may not hold. In both the original and validation cohorts, the classifier was reported to diagnose cytomegalovirus status with high specificity and sensitivity. In vitro tests confirmed that a few of the cytomegalovirus-associated TCR beta chains recognize cytomegalovirus antigens. A total of 150 to 200 TCR beta chains were listed by the study as associated with cytomegalovirus. Some IMGT-functional V segments, including TRBV6-2 and TRBV6-3, could not be distinguished by the 87-base-pair reads and were therefore excluded. In a later analysis, TCR association rates were found to vary across HLA loci, with the most associated TCRs seen for DRB1 alleles and the fewest for HLA-C alleles. A further reported finding was that TCR beta sequences accurately predicted the HLA-A and HLA-B alleles for most subjects in the first cohort. Because HLA typing was missing for some donors at each locus, association tests included only the typed subset. In this cohort, only TCR beta chains were sequenced, and detectable features were limited by the absence of alpha or paired-chain data. In a later analysis, HLA-associated TCR beta chains were found to be more clonally expanded and to have lower generation probabilities than equally common non-associated chains. A later genetic analysis reported fewer N-insertions in productive TCRs among donors in an Asian-associated ancestry cluster than the roughly 700-donor mean. In a later genetic analysis, a missense DCLRE1C variant was associated with V-gene and J-gene trimming of TCR beta chains, and the association was replicated in an independent cohort. The authors suggested that the approach could potentially be extended to other disease states and immunological phenotypes. According to a later analysis, parvovirus B19, influenza, CMV and Epstein-Barr virus appeared linked to several top co-occurrence clusters. Some 16 rarely observed V segments, including chromosome 9 orphons, were excluded from the earlier analysis of almost 600 of the donors because counts were too low. Most CMV-associated TCR beta chains appeared to be HLA-restricted in a later analysis, and the HLA associations seemed to be driven largely by CMV exposure. Broadly in line with IMGT annotations, most TCR beta V segments showed up in productive rearrangements about 90% or about 30% of the time in an earlier analysis of approximately 600 of the donors. For the cohort, immune exposure information was limited to CMV serostatus.

Libraries were made using the immunoSEQ multiplex PCR assay. The multiplex PCR relied on a mix of 60 forward primers for TCR Vbeta segments and 13 reverse primers for TCR Jbeta segments. The CDR3 region of rearranged TCR beta genes was amplified from genomic DNA by a multiplex PCR assay. The amplified TCR beta libraries were sequenced on the Illumina HiSeq System as 87-base-pair reads. The authors' pipeline ran thus. A later analysis counted 75 million to 100 million unique TCR beta chains across the 700 or so repertoires, and 10 million to 11 million of these chains were shared by at least two donors. Raw reads were error-corrected and collapsed into unique sequences with a nearest-neighbor algorithm that merged closely related sequences to remove PCR and sequencing errors. CDR3 sequences were aligned to IMGT reference sequences to assign V, D and J gene segments. For a sequence to be retained, a match of at least six nucleotides was required to both a V gene segment and a J gene segment. Rearrangements were classified as productive when the CDR3 lacked stop codons and remained in frame with V and J, and all other rearrangements were classified as non-productive. Following IMGT convention, CDR3 was defined as the stretch from the second conserved V-encoded cysteine to the conserved J-encoded phenylalanine. Sequences without an unambiguous match to a single V gene segment were excluded from the earlier analysis of about 630 of the donors. In an earlier analysis of several hundred of the donors, V segments were called functional above 56.7% productive rearrangements and were called segregating when the between-donor standard deviation exceeded 5%. A statistical classification framework was built for diagnosing cytomegalovirus status from the catalog of TCR beta chain sequences. V and J gene assignment, in a later analysis, came from comparing TCR nucleotide sequences with IMGT/GENE-DB human TR gene sequences. Using the TCRdist pipeline, a later analysis assigned CDR3 sequences along with most-parsimonious VDJ recombination scenarios. In a later analysis, each TCR beta chain was defined by its CDR3 amino acid sequence together with its V-gene family, and reads without a unique V-gene family were excluded. As a way to deal with suspected cross-contamination and a sequencing artifact, a later analysis dropped 450 to 600 nucleotide sequences that were highly shared and had low generation probability. A later analysis calculated a clonal expansion index for each public chain from normalized within-repertoire ranks of inferred template counts. In a later analysis, generation probabilities were computed with a VDJ recombination model fitted to out-of-frame rearrangements, and the resulting probabilities were checked against IGoR. A later analysis scored TCR-TCR, TCR-HLA and TCR-CMV co-occurrence with hypergeometric tests, applying a repertoire-size bias correction to TCR pairs. False discovery rates were estimated in a later analysis by permuting HLA or CMV assignments 20 times. A later analysis grouped co-occurring TCRs with DBSCAN, adding TCRdist sequence similarity when clustering within HLA-allele-positive subsets. Co-occurrence clustering excluded repertoires with fewer than 30,000 or more than 120,000 public chains, plus five with anomalous nucleotide sharing. The source is immuneACCESS, and TCRdb retained only in-frame sequences with V and J called. Part of the clones is not carried over; for the studies checked, unresolved V genes explain less than half of this, and the remainder is unexplained. V and J calls and clone size follow that table, whereas D and trimming were derived from the DNA. The sample yields around 150,000 clones; about 75% were counted once. Roughly 2% of the sample is taken by the ten largest.

Taken from the germline V gene, the CDR1 and CDR2 loops are MNHNS and SASEGT. Spanning cysteine to phenylalanine, the CDR3 consists of 15 amino acids. The read is trimmed to its CDR3 DNA, 45 bases read in frame from base 1. V gives up 6 bases and J gives up 5 bases, and the segment between their germline ends measures 14 bases. The cohort consisted of 666 healthy bone marrow donors. At the time of sampling, every cohort member was nominally healthy, though immune exposures that went unrecorded were likely present. The donor was CMV seronegative and belonged to the group of approximately 320 seronegative cohort members. A peripheral blood sample was provided by each donor, and peripheral blood mononuclear cells were used for TCR beta sequencing. Genomic DNA extraction from the blood cell samples was performed with the Qiagen DNeasy Blood Extraction Kit.

The sample consisted of PBMCs. This TCR was recovered from a female donor in good health and CMV-seronegative. The rearranged chain carries TRBV6-1 and TRBJ1-6, with a weak D call of TRBD1 (5 bases match). In nucleotides, the sequence is TGTGCCAGCAGCCTAGAGGGGACTGATAATTCACCCCTCCACTTT. This encodes CASSLEGTDNSPLHF.